The table lists the clone carrying this T cell receptor beta chain with a count of one. Original analysis: Amplified reference gene primers provided the basis for estimating nucleated cell counts. Measured with immunoSEQ multiplex PCR; TCRdb has only the in-frame clones, and not every one. Clone size and the V and J calls come from that table; the DNA yielded D and trimming. Of about 95,000 clones listed, about four fifths are singletons. Deletions cut 3 bases from V and 4 bases from J, with 9 bases between. This CDR3 is 14 amino acids long. These data are taken from a study of blood T cell repertoires in COVID-19. Study-level background: The United States, Italy and Spain were the sources of the acute and convalescent COVID-19 samples. The analysed material was cDNA or gDNA that came from T cells, B-cell-depleted T cells, or PBMCs.

Recruited during active infection, patients (from Seattle) were subsequently followed longitudinally. The source of this sequence is an older man with COVID-19, enrolled during active disease. Sequenced sample: peripheral blood. This chain connects TRBV23-1 to TRBJ2-2, with D unresolved. TRBV23-1 is flagged as an ORF with uncertain function. The DNA of the CDR3 is TGCGCCAGCAGTCATCAGATGTTCACCGGGGAGCTGTTTTTT. This codes for CASSHQMFTGELFF.